The entry below describes one T cell receptor beta chain. This clonotype was detected many times. This clone's antigen is unknown. Per-base qualities were not stored, and no clone one base away is much larger. The CDR3 sequence holds 15 residues, the cysteine and phenylalanine included. CDR3 DNA is the only sequence kept; it has 45 bases, read in frame from the first base. V loses 0 bases of germline sequence and J loses 5 bases, and the interval between the two ends is 10 bases. The germline V gene specifies SGHVS as CDR1 and FQNEAQ as CDR2. The data stem from a study of T cells in Graves' hyperthyroidism and ophthalmopathy (dated by TCRdb to the late 2010s). About the full investigation: Peripheral blood was collected at initial diagnosis, before any treatment. A discovery cohort of about a hundred patients, roughly 45 with Graves' ophthalmopathy and more than 55 with stable Graves' hyperthyroidism, was used to find distinguishing TCR V-J signatures. Prospective prediction of ophthalmopathy was tested in an independent validation cohort of approximately 19 hyperthyroidism patients and 15 to 17 patients who later progressed to ophthalmopathy. For training and testing, the 100 or so patients in the discovery cohort were randomly divided in a 7:3 ratio. Thyroid tissue and blood T-cell repertoires from more than 5 Graves' hyperthyroidism patients were also compared in the study. Following sampling, methimazole starting at 30 mg daily was given to hyperthyroidism patients, and high-dose intravenous methylprednisolone was given to ophthalmopathy patients. According to the paper, TCR Vbeta CDR3 sequencing was carried out on around 140 peripheral blood samples, which came from around 43 ophthalmopathy, 75 to 80 hyperthyroidism and roughly 17 progressor patients.

Stable Graves' hyperthyroidism was defined as the absence of progression to ophthalmopathy over 18 months of follow-up. The hyperthyroidism patients were between 18 and 65 years old and newly diagnosed, with a disease duration of less than 2 months. The study excluded patients with uncontrolled infections, other autoimmune diseases, pregnancy or lactation. Diagnoses relied on clinical symptoms, serum thyroxine and TRAb, thyroid ultrasound and orbital computed tomography. PBMCs were separated from roughly 10 ml of fresh peripheral blood using Ficoll-Paque density gradient centrifugation. Total RNA was extracted with Trizol reagent, and quality was checked on an Agilent 2100 Bioanalyzer. The TCR beta CDR3 regions were amplified from the RNA transcripts. A first-round RT-PCR of the TCR CDR3 used the HTBI primer set with the Qiagen OneStep RT-PCR kit. Libraries were constructed in a second round of multiplex PCR, after which size selection and purification were performed. Paired-end sequencing of the libraries was performed with 100 bp reads on an Illumina HiSeq2000. On the study's bioinformatics: SOAPnuke was used to process the raw data, throwing out any read that contained adapters or uncalled bases, had a mean Phred below 15, or lacked an exact constant-primer or identifier match. COPE v1.2.5 was used to merge the high-quality paired reads, and each unique nucleotide sequence was defined as a clonotype. Clonotypes were aligned to IMGT TRBV, TRBD and TRBJ reference segments using MiTCR v1.1. The analysis included only V-J combinations with a frequency above 0.0001, which together covered 99% to 99.2% of the repertoires. The TCS score was defined as the ratio of F50 (clonal expansion) to E x V (chaos), calculated using BLOSUM62-based TCRdist between CDR3 peptides within each V-J. Welch's t-statistics and random forest reduced around 510 V-J features to some 14, which were used in a naive Bayes classifier (R e1071). Using fastp trimming at Q25 and MiXCR clonotype assembly, TCRdb reanalyzed the public sequencing data and kept in-frame beta chains. Rows merge per CDR3 protein into single entries with the most common DNA and genes. TCRdb's processing, not the authors', yielded these V and J calls. The sample has under 350,000 distinct CDR3 sequences on record, 15% to 20% of them singletons. In total, the top ten clones hold 45% to 55% of the sample.

On the study overall, not on this receptor specifically: In validation, progression to ophthalmopathy was predicted by the model with roughly 69% sensitivity and around 75% specificity, a median of roughly six months before onset. Most expanded thyroid clonotypes (frequency above 0.001) were also detected in blood, suggesting blood repertoires may reflect thyroid immune responses. A 13 V-J signature model separated ophthalmopathy from stable hyperthyroidism, with nearly 90% sensitivity and roughly 82% specificity in cross-validation and 80%/75% in testing. No statistical method was used to fix the sample size in advance, and group allocation was not hidden from the investigators.

The V gene is TRBV7-8 and the J gene is TRBJ1-4, and possibly TRBD1, on 5 matching bases. The source is a woman aged 45-60 years with Graves' hyperthyroidism. The specimen sequenced was blood. The CDR3 amino acid sequence is: CASSLAWGTNEKLFF. At the DNA level, the sequence is TGTGCCAGCAGCTTAGCGTGGGGGACCAATGAAAAACTGTTTTTT. Here the CDR3 is joined to the reference TRBV7-8 and TRBJ1-4 genes, and the full variable domain is: GAGVSQSPRYKVAKRGQDVALRCDPISGHVSLFWYQQALGQGPEFLTYFQNEAQLDKSGLPSDRFFAERPEGSVSTLKIQRTQQEDSAVYLCASSLAWGTNEKLFFGSGTQLSVL.